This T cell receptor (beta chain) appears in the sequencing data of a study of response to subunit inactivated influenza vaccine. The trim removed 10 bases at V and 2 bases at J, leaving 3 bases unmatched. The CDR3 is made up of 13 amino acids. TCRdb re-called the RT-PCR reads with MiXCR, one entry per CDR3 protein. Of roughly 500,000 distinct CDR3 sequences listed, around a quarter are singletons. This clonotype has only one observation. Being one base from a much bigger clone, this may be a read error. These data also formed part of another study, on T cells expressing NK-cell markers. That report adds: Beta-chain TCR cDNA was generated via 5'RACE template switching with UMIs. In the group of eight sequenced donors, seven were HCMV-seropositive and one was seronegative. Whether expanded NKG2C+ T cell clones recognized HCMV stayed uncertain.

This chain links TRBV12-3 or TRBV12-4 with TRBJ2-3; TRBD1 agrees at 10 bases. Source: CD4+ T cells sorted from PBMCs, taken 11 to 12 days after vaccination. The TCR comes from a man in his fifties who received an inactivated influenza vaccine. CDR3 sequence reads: CANRQGATDTQYF. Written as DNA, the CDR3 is TGTGCCAACAGACAGGGGGCCACAGATACGCAGTATTTT.